The 28 T cell receptor beta chains below come from one sample, sequenced in a study of blood T cell repertoires in COVID-19. This table comes from immunoSEQ multiplex PCR, and its TCRdb copy is limited to in-frame clones, with some not included. The sample lists approximately 36,000 clones, about 85% occurring once. Sequenced sample: peripheral blood. These receptors were collected from a man aged 55-75 years with COVID-19, enrolled during active disease.

The chain employs TRBV29-1 and TRBJ2-7; 7 positions match TRBD2. CDR3 length equals 13 residues. CDR1 is SQVTM and CDR2 is ANQGSEA in the germline V gene. Trimming cost V 7 bases and J 2 bases; bases outside gene matches: 8. CDR3: CSARGSSPYEQYF. CDR3 coding DNA: TGCAGCGCTCGCGGGAGTAGCCCCTACGAGCAGTACTTC.

The chain carries TRBV10-1 and TRBJ2-1, with TRBD1 matching 9 bases. The CDR3 contains 16 residues. Germline V gene data show CDR1 as WNHNN and CDR2 as SYGVQD (reference sequence). V dropped 0 bases and J dropped 6; count of bases not matched to a gene: 6. CDR3 bases: TGCGCCAGCAGTGAGTCGGGGACAGGGTCGGTCAATGAGCAGTTCTTC. It specifies CASSESGTGSVNEQFF.

The rearrangement links TRBV7-8 to TRBJ2-7, with 7 bases identical to TRBD1. V was pared by 2 bases and J by 0 bases, with 1 base of the junction left unmatched. The CDR3 has 14 residues. CDR1 and CDR2 (germline): SGHVS, FQNEAQ. This CDR3 is CASSLTGVSYEQYF. In DNA, the CDR3 is TGTGCCAGCAGCTTAACAGGGGTCTCCTACGAGCAGTACTTC.

The CDR3 is CASSGPRTGEYF. CDR3 nucleotides: TGTGCCAGCAGCGGTCCAAGGACAGGGGAGTACTTC. The chain has TRBV5-4 and TRBJ2-5; 9 bases line up with TRBD1. CDR1 and CDR2 (germline): SGHNT, YYREEE (reference sequence). This CDR3 region has 12 residues. V lost 4 bases and J lost 12; bases outside the gene matches: 7.

The genes are TRBV11-2 and TRBJ1-5; D gene unclear. CDR1 and CDR2 from the germline V gene are SGHAT and FQNNGV. This CDR3 is 14 amino acids long. V was pared by 1 base and J by 3 bases, with 7 bases between. CDR3 DNA: TGTGCCAGCAGCTTAGGGCAGTTCAATCAGCCCCAGCATTTT. Protein sequence: CASSLGQFNQPQHF. Based on the CDR3 plus reference TRBV11-2 and TRBJ1-5, the full variable domain is EAGVAQSPRYKIIEKRQSVAFWCNPISGHATLYWYQQILGQGPKLLIQFQNNGVVDDSQLPKDRFSAERLKGVDSTLKIQPAKLEDSAVYLCASSLGQFNQPQHFGDGTRLSIL.

This chain links TRBV30 with TRBJ2-2, with 9 bases matching TRBD1. Germline values: CDR1 GTSNPN, CDR2 SVGIG (reference sequence). Germline trimming cut 3 bases from V and 7 bases from J; bases unmatched to any gene: 6. The CDR3 sequence is 14 residues long. CDR3 amino acids: CAWRATGGGGELFF. The CDR3 DNA reads as TGTGCCTGGAGAGCGACAGGGGGTGGCGGGGAGCTGTTTTTT.

This chain links TRBV7-9 with TRBJ1-1; unclear D gene. CDR1 SEHNR and CDR2 FQNEAQ come from the germline V gene (reference sequence). Trimming cost V 1 base and J 11 bases, with 14 bases left between them. The CDR3 contains 13 residues. CDR3 residues: CASSLEHLPGAFF. CDR3 in DNA: TGTGCCAGCAGCTTAGAACATCTCCCCGGGGCTTTCTTT.

The gene calls are TRBV30 and TRBJ2-3, with TRBD2 identical over 10 bases. Trimming removed 4 bases from V and 4 bases from J; junction bases left unmatched: 8. This CDR3 has 15 amino acids. CDR1 is GTSNPN, CDR2 SVGIG, per germline (reference sequence). The CDR3 reads CAWTRLAGGADTQYF. Here the CDR3 DNA reads TGTGCCTGGACTCGATTAGCGGGAGGAGCAGATACGCAGTATTTT.

The chain combines TRBV5-6 with TRBJ1-5; maybe TRBD1 (6 bases). Germline loops: CDR1 SGHDT, CDR2 YYEEEE. The CDR3 has 14 residues. The V and J ends lost 0 bases and 6 bases respectively, with 10 bases between them. The CDR3 nucleotides read TGTGCCAGCAGCTTGGGGCAGGGGCCTCAGCCCCAGCATTTT. Translating gives CASSLGQGPQPQHF. Using reference TRBV5-6 and TRBJ1-5 for the parts outside the CDR3, the full variable domain is DAGVTQSPTHLIKTRGQQVTLRCSPKSGHDTVSWYQQALGQGPQFIFQYYEEEERQRGNFPDRFSGHQFPNYSSELNVNALLLGDSALYLCASSLGQGPQPQHFGDGTRLSIL.

This chain joins TRBV30 and TRBJ2-7; D remains ambiguous. Germline values: CDR1 GTSNPN, CDR2 SVGIG (reference sequence). V lost 1 base and J lost 6, with 7 bases in between. This CDR3 comprises 11 residues. CDR3 nucleotides: TGTGCCTGGAGTGATGTCGTCGAGCAGTACTTC. Amino acid sequence: CAWSDVVEQYF.

The chain has TRBV5-4 and TRBJ2-7; D might be TRBD2 (6 bases). V lost 0 bases and J 1 base, leaving 14 bases between the germline ends. The CDR3 sequence is 16 residues long. Germline values: CDR1 SGHNT, CDR2 YYREEE (reference sequence). The DNA for the CDR3 is TGTGCCAGCAGCTTGGATATTGCGGGAAGGTCCTACGAGCAGTACTTC. Amino acids: CASSLDIAGRSYEQYF.

The V call is TRBV3-1 (or the pseudogene TRBV3-2), the J call TRBJ2-7; D uncertain. Germline-derived CDR1 and CDR2 are LGHDT and YNNKEL (reference sequence). Trimming pared 5 bases from V and 7 bases from J, leaving 12 bases between. The CDR3 has 12 amino acids. CDR3 bases: TGTGCCAGCAGCAGACTCTCGAGAGAGCAGTACTTC. Its translation: CASSRLSREQYF.

This sequence joins TRBV10-3 and TRBJ2-1; a possible D gene is TRBD1 (6 bases). The CDR3 covers 17 residues. V lost 0 bases, J lost 7 bases, and 19 bases lay in between. CDR1 and CDR2 (germline): ENHRY, SYGVKD. CDR3 residues: CAISESFGRGLENEQFF. In DNA, the CDR3 is TGTGCCATCAGTGAGTCCTTCGGCAGGGGCTTAGAGAATGAGCAGTTCTTC.

This rearrangement joins TRBV10-1 to TRBJ2-1, with 9 nucleotides matching TRBD1. Germline loops: CDR1 WNHNN, CDR2 SYGVQD (reference sequence). CDR3 length: 16 amino acids. V lost 4 bases, J lost 2 bases, and 6 bases stayed unmatched. CDR3 protein: CASSAPGQGAYNEQFF. The CDR3 bases are TGCGCCAGCAGTGCTCCGGGACAGGGAGCCTACAATGAGCAGTTCTTC.

V usage is TRBV11-2 and J usage is TRBJ2-5; D is perhaps TRBD1 or TRBD2 (5 bases each). Per the germline V gene, CDR1 is SGHAT and CDR2 is FQNNGV. V was shortened by 7 bases and J by 5 bases, with 23 bases between the two germline ends. The CDR3 loop spans 16 amino acids. CDR3 nucleotides: TGTGCCAGCACCCTAGAGGGGCCAGGGCTATGGGAGACCCAGTACTTC. This sequence encodes CASTLEGPGLWETQYF. Full variable domain (remainder filled in from reference TRBV11-2 and TRBJ2-5): EAGVAQSPRYKIIEKRQSVAFWCNPISGHATLYWYQQILGQGPKLLIQFQNNGVVDDSQLPKDRFSAERLKGVDSTLKIQPAKLEDSAVYLCASTLEGPGLWETQYFGPGTRLLVL.

This chain uses TRBV4-1 with TRBJ1-2; possible D gene TRBD1, 6 bases. This CDR3 has 14 residues. The germline V gene has CDR1 MGHRA and CDR2 YSYEKL. V was trimmed by 4 bases and J by 7 bases, leaving 16 bases between them. CDR3 loop: CASSPSPGEAGYTF. CDR3 DNA: TGCGCCAGCAGCCCCTCGCCAGGGGAAGCTGGCTACACCTTC.

This chain uses TRBV12-3 or TRBV12-4 with TRBJ2-7; D is possibly TRBD1 (5 bases). CDR3 length: 13 amino acids. The V gene lost 3 bases and the J gene lost 5 bases, with 11 bases spanning the gap. This chain's CDR3 is CASSFARVNEQYF. The DNA for the CDR3 is TGTGCCAGCAGTTTCGCCAGGGTGAACGAGCAGTACTTC.

The gene calls are TRBV6-2 or TRBV6-3 and TRBJ2-5; 12 positions agree with TRBD2. The V segment lost 5 bases and the J segment 5 bases; nucleotides outside the gene matches: 3. Germline loops: CDR1 MNHEY, CDR2 SVGEGT. This CDR3 contains 14 residues. For the CDR3, the DNA is TGTGCCAGCAGTCTAGCGGGAGGGGGTGAGACCCAGTACTTC. The encoded protein is CASSLAGGGETQYF.

This rearrangement joins TRBV5-1 to TRBJ2-2, with 9 positions matching TRBD1. Germline lookup yields CDR1 SGHRS and CDR2 YFSETQ. Trimming at V came to 4 bases and at J to 6 bases, leaving 1 base not matched to a gene. The CDR3 covers 13 residues. The CDR3, as DNA: TGCGCCAGCAGCGGGACAGGGTCCGGGGAGCTGTTTTTT. Residues: CASSGTGSGELFF.

The CDR3 DNA follows: TGTGCCAGCAGTTTACTTCGACAGGGCCGGAGAAACACTGAAGCTTTCTTT. Protein sequence: CASSLLRQGRRNTEAFF. V gene TRBV28 combines with J gene TRBJ1-1, with 7 bases fitting TRBD1. Germline V lookup: CDR1 MDHEN, CDR2 SYDVKM. V was pared by 2 bases and J by 2 bases, with 11 bases of the junction left unmatched. The CDR3 has 17 residues. Combining the CDR3 with reference TRBV28 and TRBJ1-1 gives the whole variable domain DVKVTQSSRYLVKRTGEKVFLECVQDMDHENMFWYRQDPGLGLRLIYFSYDVKMKEKGDIPEGYSVSREKKERFSLILESASTNQTSMYLCASSLLRQGRRNTEAFFGQGTRLTVV.

The chain carries TRBV10-1 and TRBJ2-2; D gene uncertain. This CDR3 is 14 amino acids long. The germline gives CDR1 WNHNN, CDR2 SYGVQD (reference sequence). The V end was cut by 3 bases, the J end by 2 bases, with 7 bases between. The CDR3 loop is CASSELLNTGELFF. The CDR3 DNA is TGCGCCAGCAGTGAACTCCTTAACACCGGGGAGCTGTTTTTT.

The sample holds a few counts of this clone. The V and J genes are TRBV25-1 and TRBJ1-1; 9 bases align to TRBD1. Per germline, CDR1 MGHDK and CDR2 SYGVNS. This CDR3 has 14 residues. V shed 5 bases, J shed 4 bases, and the junction held 5 bases outside the gene matches. Written as DNA, the CDR3 is TGTGCCAGCAGTAGACAGGGGGGTATCACTGAAGCTTTCTTT. Amino acids: CASSRQGGITEAFF.

The chain recombines TRBV28 with TRBJ1-1, with TRBD1 matching 7 bases. The ends lost 7 bases at V and 0 bases at J; junction bases unmatched: 5. Germline V gives CDR1 MDHEN, CDR2 SYDVKM. The CDR3 runs 14 residues. CDR3 amino acids: CASTLGQMNTEAFF. CDR3 DNA: TGTGCCAGCACCCTGGGACAGATGAACACTGAAGCTTTCTTT.

The rearrangement links TRBV6-6 to TRBJ1-4; 10 bases are a match to TRBD1. Germline V gene data show CDR1 as MNHNY and CDR2 as SVGAGI (reference sequence). The V gene end was trimmed by 8 bases and the J gene end by 7 bases; junction bases not matched to a gene: 7. The CDR3 totals 14 residues. The CDR3: CASLRTGGSEKLFF. In DNA, the CDR3 is TGTGCCAGCCTTCGGACAGGGGGAAGTGAAAAACTGTTTTTT.

The chain carries TRBV11-2 and TRBJ1-2; 7 bases agree with TRBD1. Germline V lookup: CDR1 SGHAT, CDR2 FQNNGV. Trimming cost V 3 bases and J 8 bases; bases outside gene matches: 9. The CDR3 consists of 14 residues. DNA of the CDR3: TGTGCCAGCAGCTTTGGGACAGACACTAAAGGCTACACCTTC. It yields the protein CASSFGTDTKGYTF.

The gene calls are TRBV5-4 and TRBJ2-1; tentatively, D is TRBD2 (5 bases). V was shortened by 1 base and J by 0 bases, with 17 bases between the two germline ends. CDR1 SGHNT and CDR2 YYREEE come from the germline V gene (reference sequence). This CDR3 comprises 18 residues. The CDR3 region has the DNA TGTGCCAGCAGCTTGATGTCGGGAAGCATGAGCTCCTACAATGAGCAGTTCTTC. Amino acids: CASSLMSGSMSSYNEQFF.

V is TRBV10-3 and J is TRBJ1-6; 7 nucleotides align to TRBD1. Trimming took 3 bases from V and 0 from J; bases not matched to a gene: 8. This CDR3 comprises 18 residues. The V gene's germline CDR1 is ENHRY and CDR2 SYGVKD. In DNA form, the CDR3 reads TGTGCCATCAGTGACCACAGGGGCTACAGCTCCTATAATTCACCCCTCCACTTT. It encodes CAISDHRGYSSYNSPLHF.

V usage is TRBV21-1 and J usage is TRBJ1-1; the D call in the table, TRBD1, was not verified against the DNA. TRBV21-1 is a known pseudogene. The CDR3 consists of 17 residues. CDR3 amino acids: CASSIGQGKELNTEAFF. DNA of the CDR3: TGTGCCAGCAGCATAGGACAGGGAAAGGAATTGAACACTGAAGCTTTCTTT.